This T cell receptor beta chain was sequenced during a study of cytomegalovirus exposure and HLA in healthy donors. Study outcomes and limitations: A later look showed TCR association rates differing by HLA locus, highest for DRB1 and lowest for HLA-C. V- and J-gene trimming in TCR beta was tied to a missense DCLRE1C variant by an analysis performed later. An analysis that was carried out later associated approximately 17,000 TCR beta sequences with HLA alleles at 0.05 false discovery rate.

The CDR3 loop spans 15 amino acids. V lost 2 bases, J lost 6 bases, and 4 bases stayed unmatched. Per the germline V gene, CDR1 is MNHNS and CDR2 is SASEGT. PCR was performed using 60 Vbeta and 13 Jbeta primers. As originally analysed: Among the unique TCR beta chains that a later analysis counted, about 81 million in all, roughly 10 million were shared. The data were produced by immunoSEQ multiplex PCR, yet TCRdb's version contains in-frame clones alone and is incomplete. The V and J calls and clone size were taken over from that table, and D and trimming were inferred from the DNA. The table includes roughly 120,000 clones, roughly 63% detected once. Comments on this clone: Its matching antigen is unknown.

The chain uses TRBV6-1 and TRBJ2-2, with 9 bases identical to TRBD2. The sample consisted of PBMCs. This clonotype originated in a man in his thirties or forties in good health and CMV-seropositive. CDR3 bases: TGTGCCAGCAGTGAAAGTAGCGGGAGCTCCGGGGAGCTGTTTTTT. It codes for CASSESSGSSGELFF.